This paragraph reports one TCR beta chain. Its specificity is not known. This entry belongs to a study of cytomegalovirus exposure and HLA in healthy donors. Study-wide results and caveats: There was a cluster of highly shared sequence variants that was likely a sequencing artifact. Some V segments could not be told apart, so they were left out, TRBV6-2 and TRBV6-3 among them.

The CDR3 loop spans 15 amino acids. J lost 4 bases, V lost 1 base, and 6 bases had no gene match. The germline V gene has CDR1 SGHNT and CDR2 YENEEA. Use of 60 Vbeta and 13 Jbeta primers characterized the PCR. Study processing details: A later analysis counted approximately 80 million unique TCR beta chains, some 11 million shared. Sequencing used immunoSEQ multiplex PCR; TCRdb keeps in-frame clones, though not all of them. From that table come the V and J calls and clone size; the DNA was used to work out D and trimming. The table has around 89,000 clones, 76% seen once. This clonotype originated in a man in his forties in good health and CMV-seronegative. The rearrangement joins TRBV11-3 to TRBJ2-7; 8 positions match TRBD1. Sequencing was done on a sample of PBMCs. CDR3 in DNA: TGTGCCAGCAGCTTAGCCGGGACAGGAGCTTACGAGCAGTACTTC. The encoded protein is CASSLAGTGAYEQYF.